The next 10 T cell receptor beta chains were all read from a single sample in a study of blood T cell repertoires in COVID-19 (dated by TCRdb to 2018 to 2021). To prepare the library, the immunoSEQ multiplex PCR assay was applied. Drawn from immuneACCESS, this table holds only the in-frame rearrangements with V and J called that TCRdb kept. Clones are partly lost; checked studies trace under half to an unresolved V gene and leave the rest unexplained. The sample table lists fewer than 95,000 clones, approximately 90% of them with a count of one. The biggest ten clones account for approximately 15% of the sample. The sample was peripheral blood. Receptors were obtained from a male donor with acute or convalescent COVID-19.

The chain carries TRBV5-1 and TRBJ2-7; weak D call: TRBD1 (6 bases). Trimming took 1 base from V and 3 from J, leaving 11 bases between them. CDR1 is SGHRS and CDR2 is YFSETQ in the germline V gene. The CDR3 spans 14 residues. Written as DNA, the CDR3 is TGCGCCAGCAGCTTGCCGGGACACCGCTACGAGCAGTACTTC. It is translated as CASSLPGHRYEQYF.

Written as DNA, the CDR3 is TGTGCCAGCAGCTCCGGTCGGGAGGAGAATTCACCCCTCCACTTT. This translates into CASSSGREENSPLHF. V usage is TRBV7-8 and J usage is TRBJ1-6; D not resolved. V was trimmed by 4 bases and J by 7 bases, leaving 14 bases between them. Germline V lookup: CDR1 SGHVS, CDR2 FQNEAQ. This CDR3 contains 15 residues.

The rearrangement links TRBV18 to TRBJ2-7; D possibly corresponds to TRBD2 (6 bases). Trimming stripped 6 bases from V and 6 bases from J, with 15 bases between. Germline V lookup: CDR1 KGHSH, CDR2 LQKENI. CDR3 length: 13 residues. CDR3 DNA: TGTGCCAGCTCCCCAGGAGGAGGGAGCGAGCAGTACTTC. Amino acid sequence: CASSPGGGSEQYF.

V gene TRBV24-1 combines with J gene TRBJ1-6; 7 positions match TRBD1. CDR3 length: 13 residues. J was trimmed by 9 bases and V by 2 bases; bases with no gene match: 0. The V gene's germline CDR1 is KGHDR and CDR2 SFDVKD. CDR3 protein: CATSDSGGSPLHF. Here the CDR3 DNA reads TGTGCCACCAGTGATTCAGGGGGTTCACCCCTCCACTTT.

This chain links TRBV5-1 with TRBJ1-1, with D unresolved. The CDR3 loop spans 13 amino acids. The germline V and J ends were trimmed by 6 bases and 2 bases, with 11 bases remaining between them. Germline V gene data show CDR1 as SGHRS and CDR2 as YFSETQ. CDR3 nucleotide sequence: TGCGCCAGCACCAGAGGGTCTAACACTGAAGCTTTCTTT. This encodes CASTRGSNTEAFF.

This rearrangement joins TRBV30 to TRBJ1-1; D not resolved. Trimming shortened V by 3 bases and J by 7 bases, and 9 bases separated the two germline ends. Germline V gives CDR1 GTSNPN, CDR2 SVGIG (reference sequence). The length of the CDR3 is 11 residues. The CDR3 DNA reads TGTGCCTGGAGGACGGGGATTGAAGCTTTCTTT. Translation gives CAWRTGIEAFF.

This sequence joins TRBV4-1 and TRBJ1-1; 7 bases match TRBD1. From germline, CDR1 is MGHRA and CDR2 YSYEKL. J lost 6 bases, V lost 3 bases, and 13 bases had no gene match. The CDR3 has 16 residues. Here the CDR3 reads CASSHRGGVTGAEAFF. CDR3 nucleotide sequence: TGCGCCAGCAGCCACCGAGGAGGGGTTACAGGGGCTGAAGCTTTCTTT.

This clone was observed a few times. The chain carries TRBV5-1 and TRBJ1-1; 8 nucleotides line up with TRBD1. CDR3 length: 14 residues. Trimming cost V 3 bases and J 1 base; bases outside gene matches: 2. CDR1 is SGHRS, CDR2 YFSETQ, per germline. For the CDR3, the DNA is TGCGCCAGCAGCTCCCAGGGGGCGAACACTGAAGCTTTCTTT. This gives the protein CASSSQGANTEAFF.

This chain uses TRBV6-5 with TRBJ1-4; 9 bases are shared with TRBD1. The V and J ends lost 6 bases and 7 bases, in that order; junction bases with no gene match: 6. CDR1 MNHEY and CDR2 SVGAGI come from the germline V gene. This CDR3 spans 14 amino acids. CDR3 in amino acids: CASRGQGRSEKLFF. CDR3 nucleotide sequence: TGTGCCAGCAGAGGACAGGGGAGGTCTGAAAAACTGTTTTTT.

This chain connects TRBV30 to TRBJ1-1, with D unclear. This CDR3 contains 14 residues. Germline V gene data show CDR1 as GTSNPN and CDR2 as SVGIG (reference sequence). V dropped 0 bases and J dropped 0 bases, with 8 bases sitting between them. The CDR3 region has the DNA TGTGCCTGGAGTGTAATGGGCCTGAACACTGAAGCTTTCTTT. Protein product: CAWSVMGLNTEAFF.